This TCR beta chain originates from a study of blood T cell repertoires in COVID-19. Study summary: COVID-19 samples, acute and convalescent, were from the United States, Italy and Spain. Sources were T cells, B-cell-depleted T cells, or PBMCs; the material itself was cDNA or gDNA.

In the original analysis: Reference gene primer amplification gave estimated nucleated cell counts. Method: immunoSEQ multiplex PCR; TCRdb's copy keeps in-frame clones and lacks some. V and J calls and clone size follow that table, whereas D and trimming were derived from the DNA. The table includes roughly 250,000 clones, 70% to 90% detected once. In this sample, this clone turned up a few times. Trimming removed 3 bases from V and 10 bases from J; junction bases left unmatched: 8. Looked up from germline, CDR1 is WSHSY and CDR2 is SAAADI. There are 14 residues in the CDR3. The chain recombines TRBV10-2 with TRBJ1-4, with TRBD1 matching over 7 bases. Sequences were obtained from peripheral blood. This clonotype originated in a woman in her thirties or forties with acute or convalescent COVID-19. CDR3 protein: CASSEGTVVGKLFF. Written as DNA, the CDR3 is TGCGCCAGCAGTGAAGGGACAGTGGTGGGAAAACTGTTTTTT.